This TCR beta chain was found in a study of early T cells in non-severe SARS-CoV-2 infection. With respect to this clonotype: The target antigen is unknown.

Points from the study as a whole: Using VDJdb, the matching emphasized anti-spike CD8 responses while missing private and CD4 specificities.

Individual cDNA molecules each received unique molecular identifiers attached to them. TCRdb itself ran the 5' RACE reads through MiXCR, one entry per CDR3 protein. The sample has about 59,000 distinct CDR3 sequences; around 14% are singletons. This CDR3 contains 15 residues. Germline loops: CDR1 SGHTA, CDR2 FQGNSA. J lost 2 bases, V lost 5 bases, and 7 bases had no gene match. The chain recombines TRBV7-2 with TRBJ2-7, with 9 positions matching TRBD1. The TCR originated in an adult who was a healthcare worker with PCR-confirmed SARS-CoV-2 infection or an uninfected control (not recorded which). Sequencing was performed on whole blood, taken at baseline. CDR3: CASSPATGGTYEQYF. CDR3 sequence (DNA): TGTGCCAGCAGCCCAGCGACAGGGGGAACCTACGAGCAGTACTTC.